Below, one T cell receptor beta chain is given with its context. Antigen unknown. This sample was taken from a study of T cell responses to AZD1222 COVID-19 vaccine. Study-level results: A rise in Spike-specific TCR breadth and depth followed two AZD1222 doses. Vaccine-associated CD4 TCRs ranged over spike, dominating at 160-218 and 743-854. Donors in the cohort were predominantly white British and more often female, and clonal diversity was possibly underestimated. Baseline seropositivity characterized only a handful of AZD1222 recipients.

Sequencing was performed with immunoSEQ multiplex PCR; in TCRdb, only in-frame clones are kept and a portion is missing. The sample shows 140,000 to 150,000 clones, over 80% of them seen only once. From germline, CDR1 is SGHTA and CDR2 FQGNSA. V lost 4 bases to trimming and J lost 4 bases; unmatched junction nucleotides: 6. There are 15 residues in the CDR3. The sequence was obtained from an adult who received the AZD1222 COVID-19 vaccine. This sequence joins TRBV7-2 and TRBJ2-7, with 11 bases that match TRBD2. The input for sequencing was peripheral blood, taken 28 days after the second AZD1222 dose. As DNA, the CDR3 is TGTGCCAGCAGCTCCGGGACTAGCGGATATTACGAGCAGTACTTC. It codes for CASSSGTSGYYEQYF. The entire variable domain, with the rest obtained from reference TRBV7-2 and TRBJ2-7, is as follows: GAGVSQSPSNKVTEKGKDVELRCDPISGHTALYWYRQSLGQGLEFLIYFQGNSAPDKSGLPSDRFSAERTGGSVSTLTIQRTQQEDSAVYLCASSSGTSGYYEQYFGPGTRLTVT.